This T cell receptor beta chain is drawn from a study of T-cell memory formation after mild COVID-19. Per the germline V gene, CDR1 is SGDLS and CDR2 is YYNGEE. Trimming shortened V by 2 bases and J by 0 bases, and 24 bases separated the two germline ends. The CDR3 spans 20 residues. This clonotype was recorded a few times. The antigen is not known. Barcoded TCR alpha and TCR beta cDNA libraries with UMIs came from 5'RACE using constant-segment primers. TCRdb redid the calling of the 5' RACE reads with MiXCR, one entry per CDR3 protein. Among about 500,000 distinct CDR3 sequences listed, about a fifth were seen once. Findings and limits, study-wide: Cross-reactive memory appears to have joined, as suggested by some responding clones showing up in pre-infection memory. Clones contracting over day 15 to 85 were CD4/CD8 balanced, with later expanders leaning CD4+. Shrinking CD4+ clones were chiefly CM and EM; CD8+ ones were chiefly EMRA.

The receptor was derived from an adult woman who had mild COVID-19 (a few samples of this study predate the infection). Cell type and time point are not known. The sample comprised PBMCs or a T cell subset sorted from them (not recorded which). V gene TRBV9 combines with J gene TRBJ1-3; possible D gene TRBD1, 5 bases. CDR3 loop: CASSVFQDKGPYPSGNTIYF. CDR3 DNA: TGTGCCAGCAGCGTCTTCCAGGACAAGGGACCTTACCCCTCTGGAAACACCATATATTTT.